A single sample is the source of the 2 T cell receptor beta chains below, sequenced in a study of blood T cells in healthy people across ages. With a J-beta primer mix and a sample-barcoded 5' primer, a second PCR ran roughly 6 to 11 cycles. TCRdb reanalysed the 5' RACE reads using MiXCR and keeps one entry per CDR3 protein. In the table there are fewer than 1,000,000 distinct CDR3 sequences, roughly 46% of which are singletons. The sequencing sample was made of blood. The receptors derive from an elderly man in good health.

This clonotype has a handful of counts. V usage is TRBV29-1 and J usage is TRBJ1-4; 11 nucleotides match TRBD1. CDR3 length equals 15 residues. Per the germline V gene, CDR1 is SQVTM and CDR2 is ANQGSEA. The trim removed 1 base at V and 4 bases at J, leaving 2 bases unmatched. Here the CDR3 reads CSVEGTGGSNEKLFF. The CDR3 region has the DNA TGCAGCGTTGAAGGGACAGGGGGCAGTAATGAAAAACTGTTTTTT.

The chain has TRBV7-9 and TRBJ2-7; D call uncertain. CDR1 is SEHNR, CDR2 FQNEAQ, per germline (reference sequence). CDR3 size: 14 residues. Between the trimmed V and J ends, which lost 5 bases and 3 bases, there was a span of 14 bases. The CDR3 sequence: CASSPGWNGYEQYF. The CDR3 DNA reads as TGTGCCAGCAGCCCGGGCTGGAATGGCTACGAGCAGTACTTC. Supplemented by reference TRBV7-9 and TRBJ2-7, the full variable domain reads DTGVSQNPRHKITKRGQNVTFRCDPISEHNRLYWYRQTLGQGPEFLTYFQNEAQLEKSRLLSDRFSAERPKGSFSTLEIQRTEQGDSAMYLCASSPGWNGYEQYFGPGTRLTVT.